In its sample, the clone carrying this TCR beta chain was seen once. Its target is unknown. The CDR3 contains 17 residues. V was clipped by 1 base and J by 1 base; unmatched bases: 7. CDR1 SGHVS and CDR2 FNYEAQ come from the germline V gene. This entry comes from a study of cytomegalovirus exposure and HLA in healthy donors. Study results and caveats: An apparent linkage of common viral pathogens to several of the most significant clusters emerged in a later analysis.

This PCR relied on a set of 60 Vbeta primers and 13 Jbeta primers. Authors' methods: Roughly 11 million shared chains were among around 80 million unique TCR beta chains counted in a later analysis. Clones were sequenced by immunoSEQ multiplex PCR, and TCRdb holds only the in-frame ones, with some missing. V, J and clone size are taken as reported in that table, and D and trimming were inferred from the DNA itself. The table lists 95,000 to 100,000 clones, around four fifths of them singletons. The sequencing input was PBMCs. This receptor was taken from a man aged 35-49 years in good health and CMV-seronegative. The genes are TRBV7-6 and TRBJ1-1, with 9 bases that match TRBD1. The CDR3 spells CASSLVSPGQGNTEAFF. Here the CDR3 DNA reads TGTGCCAGCAGCTTAGTGTCTCCGGGACAGGGGAACACTGAAGCTTTCTTT.